Listed below are T cell receptor beta chains from one sample, sequenced in a study of blood T cell repertoires in COVID-19. This table comes from immunoSEQ multiplex PCR, and its TCRdb copy is limited to in-frame clones, with some not included. The profile shows 350,000 or so clones, 89% of them singletons. The sample comprised peripheral blood. The receptor source for this set is a woman aged 55-70 years with COVID-19, enrolled during active disease. Both conserved end residues are part of each CDR3. D genes are given only for firm matches. Only part of the rows carry a size: once, few, many, or a class if the clone is expanded.

TGTGCCAGCAGTGAAGTTAAGGGGGCGAGAGGCTACACCTTC CASSEVKGARGYTF TRBD1 . TRBJ1-2 TRBV6-1
TGTGCCAGTAGTACCGGGACAGGAAGAGAGACCCAGTACTTC CASSTGTGRETQYF TRBD1 . TRBJ2-5 TRBV19
TGCGCCAGCAGTCAATCCGACAGGAGCTCCTACGAGCAGTACTTC CASSQSDRSSYEQYF . . TRBJ2-7 TRBV23-1
TGCGCCAGCAGCTTGGGAAGAGGCAGGGTTTTCGGGTATGGCTACACCTTC CASSLGRGRVFGYGYTF . . TRBJ1-2 TRBV5-1
TGTGCCAGCAGTCCAAGACAGGGAAACGGTGAGCAGTTCTTC CASSPRQGNGEQFF TRBD1 . TRBJ2-1 TRBV27
TGTGCCAGCACGGCGGGCCCCCCTGAGGATTCACCCCTCCACTTT CASTAGPPEDSPLHF . . TRBJ1-6 TRBV6-5
TGTGCCAGCTCCCCGACGACAGGGGGGGTGGCTGAAGCTTTCTTT CASSPTTGGVAEAFF TRBD1 . TRBJ1-1 TRBV18
TGTGCCAGCAGTTGGGGGGGGGCCACTGAAGCTTTCTTT CASSWGGATEAFF . once TRBJ1-1 TRBV25-1
TGTGCCAGCAGCGGTAGGGGGCTCGGAAGAGAGACCCAGTACTTC CASSGRGLGRETQYF TRBD1 . TRBJ2-5 TRBV5-8
TGTGCCAGCAGATCCCAAGGACTCTCGGAAAAACTGTTTTTT CASRSQGLSEKLFF . . TRBJ1-4 TRBV7-9
TGTGCCAGCAGCCATGCCGGGGCGGGGGTTTACGAGCAGTACTTC CASSHAGAGVYEQYF TRBD2 . TRBJ2-7 TRBV5-6
TGCGCCAGCCTGGGACCGGGGGGGAAGTATTTT CASLGPGGKYF TRBD2 . TRBJ2-3 TRBV5-1
TGTGCCAGCTCCCGACAGGGAAGGGATTCACCCCTCCACTTT CASSRQGRDSPLHF TRBD1 . TRBJ1-6 TRBV6-5
TGTGCCAGCTCTCTCTCGGGGGGCTCCTACAATGAGCAGTTCTTC CASSLSGGSYNEQFF TRBD2 . TRBJ2-1 TRBV18
TGTGCCAGCAGTTCCGGGGGGGCCAAAAACATTCAGTACTTC CASSSGGAKNIQYF TRBD2 . TRBJ2-4 TRBV28
TGTGCCAGCAGCCAAAGGGGGTACTCGAACACCGGGGAGCTGTTTTTT CASSQRGYSNTGELFF . . TRBJ2-2 TRBV3-1/TRBV3-2
TGTGCCAGCAGTGAGGACAGGGTAAACACCATATATTTT CASSEDRVNTIYF TRBD1 . TRBJ1-3 TRBV12-3/TRBV12-4
TGTGCCAGCAGTTCTGGACTGAGATATGGCTACACCTTC CASSSGLRYGYTF . few TRBJ1-2 TRBV27
TGTGCCAGCAGCCAAGACGTCGGAGGCGGCCAGCCCCAGCATTTT CASSQDVGGGQPQHF . once TRBJ1-5 TRBV4-2
TGTGCCAGCAGCTTACGGACTGCGAACACTGAAGCTTTCTTT CASSLRTANTEAFF . . TRBJ1-1 TRBV7-2
TGTGCCAGCAGTTTATCGAGGTTCGTGACTAGCGGGGGGGTCCCAAGTTGCACAGATACGCAGTATTTT CASSLSRFVTSGGVPSCTDTQYF TRBD2 . TRBJ2-3 TRBV27
TGTGCCAGCAAGGGACAGGGAGTCCAGCCCCAGCATTTT CASKGQGVQPQHF TRBD1 once TRBJ1-5 TRBV2
TGTGCCAGCCAGGGGCCCACTGAAGCTTTCTTT CASQGPTEAFF . . TRBJ1-1 TRBV12-3/TRBV12-4
TGTGCCAGCTCTCGAGGACAGAACACTGAAGCTTTCTTT CASSRGQNTEAFF . . TRBJ1-1 TRBV18
TGTGCCAGCAGCGTTGGGGCGCGGACTGAAGCTTTCTTT CASSVGARTEAFF . . TRBJ1-1 TRBV9